This TCR beta chain was retrieved from a study of T cell changes during pregnancy in multiple sclerosis. CDR1 is MGHRA and CDR2 is YSYEKL in the germline V gene. The CDR3 has 15 residues. Unmatched junction bases numbered 5, after V lost 4 bases and J lost 4 bases. The method was immunoSEQ multiplex PCR; TCRdb's version includes in-frame clones alone and lacks a portion of them. The data contain about 100,000 clones, around 90% of them seen just once; the ten biggest clones take up 3.1%. This specimen was peripheral blood, taken in the second trimester of pregnancy. This clonotype was obtained from a female donor with multiple sclerosis, enrolled in a pregnancy study. V is TRBV4-1 and J is TRBJ1-5; 9 bases fit TRBD1. This chain's CDR3 is CASSPRTGENQPQHF. In DNA, the CDR3 is TGCGCCAGCAGCCCCCGGACAGGGGAAAATCAGCCCCAGCATTTT.